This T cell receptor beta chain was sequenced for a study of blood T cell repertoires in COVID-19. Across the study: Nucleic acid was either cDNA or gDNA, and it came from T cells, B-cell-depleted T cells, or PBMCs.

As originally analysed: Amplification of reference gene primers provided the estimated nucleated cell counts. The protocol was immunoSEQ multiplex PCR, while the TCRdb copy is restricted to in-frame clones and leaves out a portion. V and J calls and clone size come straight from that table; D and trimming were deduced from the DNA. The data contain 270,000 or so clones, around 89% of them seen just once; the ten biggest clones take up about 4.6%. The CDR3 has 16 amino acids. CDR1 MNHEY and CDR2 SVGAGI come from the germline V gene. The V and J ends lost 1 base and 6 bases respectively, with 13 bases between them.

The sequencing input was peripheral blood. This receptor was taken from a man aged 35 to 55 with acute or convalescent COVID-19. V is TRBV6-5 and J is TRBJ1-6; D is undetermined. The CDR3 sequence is CASSYFYSTLNSPLHF. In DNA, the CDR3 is TGTGCCAGCAGTTACTTTTACAGCACTCTTAATTCACCCCTCCACTTT.